Detailed here is one T cell receptor (beta chain). Its antigen specificity is not known. Base qualities are not recorded, but no much larger clone differs from it by a single base. This entry belongs to a study of control samples from healthy donors and cancer patients (TCRdb year 2020). The V and J ends are trimmed by 0 bases and 5 bases, leaving 5 bases between them. CDR1 SGHKS and CDR2 YYEKEE were looked up in the germline V gene (reference sequence). The CDR3 measures 12 amino acids from cysteine to phenylalanine. Left in the record is the CDR3 DNA by itself, 36 bases read in frame from the first base. Library method: the immunoSEQ multiplex PCR assay. The source is immuneACCESS, and TCRdb retained only in-frame sequences with V and J called. Part of the clones is not carried over; for the studies checked, unresolved V genes explain less than half of this, and the remainder is unexplained. Here the sample has approximately 220,000 clones; roughly 94% occur a single time. Approximately 1.5% of the sample goes to the ten largest clones.

The clonotype originates from a man aged 45-65 years in good health. Specimen: blood. Here the chain combines TRBV5-5 and TRBJ2-5; a tentative D call is TRBD2 (5 bases match). The nucleotide sequence reads as follows: TGTGCCAGCAGCTTGGCGGGGGAGACCCAGTACTTC. The encoded protein is CASSLAGETQYF.